Below, one T cell receptor beta chain is given with its context. This clone was counted once. There is no known antigen for this receptor. No base qualities exist here, and no much larger clone lies one base off it. The data belong to a study of cytomegalovirus exposure and HLA in healthy donors (TCRdb year 2017). For context, the study as a whole: An earlier analysis of several hundred of the donors reported under 300 Gb of sequence data and 95 million to 140 million unique TCR beta sequences obtained from 180 million or so T cells. The T cell repertoires of 666 subjects were profiled by immunosequencing and related to cytomegalovirus serostatus. All discovery cohort repertoires had been generated using a single sequencing platform. On average, roughly 240,000 unique TCR beta nucleotide sequences were sequenced per donor among about 400 genotyped donors of the cohort, with around 19% of those sequences being non-productive. High-throughput TCR immunosequencing, statistical association of individual TCRs with disease status, and machine learning were combined to predict cytomegalovirus infection status. Typing coverage differed by locus: A, B, C, DRB1 and DQB1 were typed in roughly 620-640 donors, DQA1 in 522, DPA1 in some 610, and DPB1 in about 450. To study patterns of TCR occurrence, a later analysis re-analyzed previously published TCR beta repertoires from around 700 donors and added high-resolution HLA genotyping. Rather than using new phenotypic data, the later analysis identified candidate immune exposures from TCR beta sequences and from how often those sequences occurred across donors. Alongside the repertoire data, information on donor age, sex, ethnicity and CMV serostatus was compiled. An early release covering some 640 HLA-typed donors comprised approximately 300 gigabases of sequencing data and tens of millions of unique TCR sequences. Besides the first cohort of 666 subjects, a separate validation cohort made up of some 110 different subjects was used. The study was designed to test whether signatures of past pathogen exposure could be identified by cataloging public T cell receptors. The genetic ancestry cluster associated with self-reported Caucasian donors included about 84% of the 398 genotyped donors. In an earlier analysis of roughly 600 of the donors, high-throughput TCR beta sequencing was used to judge whether each TCR beta V gene segment behaved as functional or pseudogenic. Class I and class II HLA loci were covered by the typing at four-digit resolution. Roughly 5 DR-DQ haplotypes were handled as single units for association and clustering because linkage in the cohort was strong. A later genetic analysis used genome-wide SNP genotypes for about 60% of the 666 donors, treating that subset as a discovery cohort.

General conclusions and limits of the study: A total of 150 or so TCR beta chains were listed by the study as associated with cytomegalovirus. Because counts were too low, about 17 rarely observed V segments, including chromosome 9 orphons, were excluded from the earlier analysis of 587 of the donors. Immune exposure information for the cohort was limited to CMV serostatus. According to a later analysis, most CMV-associated TCR beta chains appeared to be HLA-restricted, and the HLA associations seemed to be driven largely by CMV exposure. In a later analysis, several top co-occurrence clusters were reported to appear linked to parvovirus B19, influenza, CMV and Epstein-Barr virus. According to a later analysis, TCR association rates differed among HLA loci, with DRB1 alleles showing the most associated TCRs and HLA-C alleles showing the fewest. A cluster of highly shared sequence variants was judged likely to represent a technical artifact of the sequencing pipeline. A further reported finding was that TCR beta sequences accurately predicted the HLA-A and HLA-B alleles for most subjects in the first cohort. When HLA alleles, especially DR and DQ, strongly co-occurred, attributing TCR associations to individual alleles was difficult. Three of the identified cytomegalovirus-associated TCR beta chains were confirmed in vitro to be specific for cytomegalovirus antigens. Cytomegalovirus status was reported to be diagnosed by the classifier with high specificity and sensitivity in both the original and validation cohorts. The authors suggested that the approach could potentially be generalized to other disease states and immunological phenotypes. Roughly uniform sequencing depth across donors was assumed in presence/absence analyses, although this assumption may not hold. A later analysis associated 16,951 TCR beta sequences with specific HLA alleles at a false discovery rate of 0.05. A later analysis found that HLA-associated TCR beta chains were more clonally expanded and had lower generation probabilities than equally common non-associated chains. A later genetic analysis reported fewer N-insertions in productive TCRs among donors in an Asian-associated ancestry cluster than the roughly 700-donor mean. An earlier analysis of approximately 500 of the donors showed that most TCR beta V segments appeared in productive rearrangements either about 87% or about 30% of the time, which broadly matched IMGT annotations. Only TCR beta chains were sequenced in this cohort, and the absence of alpha or paired-chain data limited detectable features. A later genetic analysis associated a missense DCLRE1C variant with V-gene and J-gene trimming of TCR beta chains, and an independent cohort replicated the association. Linkage disequilibrium might explain the correlated functional status among segregating V segments, but an unknown experimental factor could not be ruled out. Because some donors lacked HLA typing at each locus, the association tests relied only on the typed subset. While some public TCRs were present in many individuals, most TCR sequences turned up only very rarely across donors.

In total, around 600 healthy bone marrow donors made up the cohort. At the time of sampling, all cohort members were nominally healthy, though unrecorded immune exposures were likely present. The donor tested CMV seronegative, placing the donor among the roughly 350 seronegative members of the cohort. Every donor gave a peripheral blood sample, and the peripheral blood mononuclear cells from that sample were used for TCR beta sequencing. The Qiagen DNeasy Blood Extraction Kit was used to extract genomic DNA from the blood cell samples. Receptors were amplified or captured by the immunoSEQ multiplex PCR assay. A mixture of 60 forward primers for TCR Vbeta segments and 13 reverse primers for TCR Jbeta segments was used in the multiplex PCR. The CDR3 region of rearranged TCR beta genes was amplified from genomic DNA by a multiplex PCR assay. On the Illumina HiSeq System, the amplified TCR beta libraries were sequenced as 87-base-pair reads. In the paper's pipeline: Across the 500 to 700 repertoires, a later analysis counted tens of millions of unique TCR beta chains, around 10 million of which were shared by at least two donors. Raw reads were error-corrected and collapsed into unique sequences with a nearest-neighbor algorithm that merged closely related sequences to remove PCR and sequencing errors. V, D and J gene segments were assigned by aligning CDR3 sequences to IMGT reference sequences. For a sequence to be retained, a match of at least six nucleotides was required to both a V gene segment and a J gene segment. Rearrangements were called productive when the CDR3 lacked stop codons and stayed in frame with V and J; all others were non-productive. Following IMGT convention, CDR3 was defined as the stretch from the second conserved V-encoded cysteine to the conserved J-encoded phenylalanine. The earlier analysis of a few hundred of the donors excluded any sequence lacking an unambiguous match to a single V gene segment. An earlier analysis of 550 to 650 of the donors classified V segments as functional when productive rearrangements were above 56.7% and as segregating when the standard deviation between donors was above 5%. To diagnose cytomegalovirus status from the catalog of TCR beta chain sequences, a statistical classification framework was built. A later analysis assigned V and J genes by comparing TCR nucleotide sequences with IMGT/GENE-DB human TR gene sequences. In a later analysis, CDR3 sequences and most-parsimonious VDJ recombination scenarios were assigned using the TCRdist pipeline. In a later analysis, each TCR beta chain was defined by its CDR3 amino acid sequence together with its V-gene family, and reads lacking a unique V-gene family were excluded. A later analysis removed 592 highly shared, low-generation-probability nucleotide sequences to deal with suspected cross-contamination and a sequencing artifact. In a later analysis, a clonal expansion index was calculated for each public chain from normalized within-repertoire ranks of inferred template counts. Generation probabilities in a later analysis came from a VDJ recombination model fitted to out-of-frame rearrangements, and those results were checked against IGoR. In a later analysis, TCR-TCR, TCR-HLA and TCR-CMV co-occurrence was scored with hypergeometric tests, and a repertoire-size bias correction was applied to TCR pairs. To estimate false discovery rates, a later analysis permuted the HLA or CMV assignments 20 times. In a later analysis, co-occurring TCRs were grouped using DBSCAN, and TCRdist sequence similarity was added for clustering within HLA-allele-positive subsets. Repertoires with fewer than 30,000 or more than 120,000 public chains, plus five repertoires with anomalous nucleotide sharing, were excluded from co-occurrence clustering. What TCRdb holds here is the immuneACCESS table cut down to in-frame rearrangements. Part of the clones is not present; checked against another copy, under half of the missing clones reflect an unresolved V gene, and the others are unexplained. V, J and clone size are those of that table, while D and trimming were read from the DNA. Here the sample has about 90,000 clones; 70% to 85% occur a single time. Around 2.3% of the sample goes to the ten largest clones.

This clonotype originated in a man in his late teens or twenties in good health and CMV-seronegative. What was sequenced was PBMCs.

The CDR3 has the sequence CASSLVAREYEAFF. The bases are TGCGCCAGCAGCTTGGTGGCACGGGAGTATGAAGCTTTCTTT. The chain links TRBV5-1 with TRBJ1-1; there is no confident call for the D gene. V is cut by 0 bases and J by 7 bases, and the space between the germline ends is 13 bases. The germline V gene yields SGHRS for CDR1 and YFSETQ for CDR2. The CDR3 holds 14 amino acids from the cysteine to the phenylalanine. The read is trimmed to its CDR3 DNA, 42 bases read in frame from base 1. Supplemented by the reference TRBV5-1 and TRBJ1-1 proteins around the CDR3, the complete variable domain is KAGVTQTPRYLIKTRGQQVTLSCSPISGHRSVSWYQQTPGQGLQFLFEYFSETQRNKGNFPGRFSGRQFSNSRSEMNVSTLELGDSALYLCASSLVAREYEAFFGQGTRLTVV.